This TCR beta chain was identified in a study of blood T cell repertoires in COVID-19. Overall study context: Samples taken during acute and convalescent COVID-19 were collected in the United States, Italy and Spain. Sample material is recorded as cDNA or gDNA derived from T cells, B-cell-depleted T cells, or PBMCs.

The ends were cut back, 2 bases at V and 6 bases at J, with 11 bases in the middle. This CDR3 region has 13 residues. The germline V gene has CDR1 LNHDA and CDR2 SQIVND (reference sequence). In terms of age and location, participants ranged from about 18 to 100 years and lived in around 22 US areas. Participants' own reports of clinical history determined their cohort assignment. Profiled with immunoSEQ multiplex PCR; TCRdb holds only in-frame clones, not every one. This sample has approximately 260,000 clones; approximately 86% occur once, and the top ten carry about 3.3%. This receptor was obtained from a woman aged 40 to 49 with acute COVID-19. The sample consisted of PBMCs or T cells enriched from blood (not recorded which). J is TRBJ2-7 and V is TRBV19; D perhaps matches TRBD2 (5 bases). CDR3 bases: TGTGCCAGTAGTATAAGAGGGTACCGCGAGCAGTACTTC. Its protein is CASSIRGYREQYF.